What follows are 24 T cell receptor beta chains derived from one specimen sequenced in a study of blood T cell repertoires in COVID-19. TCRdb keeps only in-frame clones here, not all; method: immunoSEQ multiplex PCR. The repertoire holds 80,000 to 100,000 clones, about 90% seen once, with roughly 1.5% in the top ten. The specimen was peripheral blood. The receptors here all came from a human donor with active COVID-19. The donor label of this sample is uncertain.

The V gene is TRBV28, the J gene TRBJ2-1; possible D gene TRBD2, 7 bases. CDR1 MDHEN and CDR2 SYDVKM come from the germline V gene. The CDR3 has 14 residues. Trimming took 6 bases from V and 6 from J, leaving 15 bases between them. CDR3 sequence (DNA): TGTGCCAGCAGGTTACGGGGGGCCCCCAATGAGCAGTTCTTC. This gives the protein CASRLRGAPNEQFF.

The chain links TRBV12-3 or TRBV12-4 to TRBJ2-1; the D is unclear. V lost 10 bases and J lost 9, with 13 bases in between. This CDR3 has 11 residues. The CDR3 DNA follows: TGTGCCATCTTATATACGGGTGAGCAGTTCTTC. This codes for CAILYTGEQFF.

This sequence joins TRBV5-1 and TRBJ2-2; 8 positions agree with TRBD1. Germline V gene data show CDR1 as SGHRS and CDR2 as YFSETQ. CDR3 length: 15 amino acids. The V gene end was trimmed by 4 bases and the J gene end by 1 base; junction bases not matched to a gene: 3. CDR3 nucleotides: TGCGCCAGCAGCCCCGACAGGGGGAACACCGGGGAGCTGTTTTTT. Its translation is CASSPDRGNTGELFF. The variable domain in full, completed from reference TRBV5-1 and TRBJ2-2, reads KAGVTQTPRYLIKTRGQQVTLSCSPISGHRSVSWYQQTPGQGLQFLFEYFSETQRNKGNFPGRFSGRQFSNSRSEMNVSTLELGDSALYLCASSPDRGNTGELFFGEGSRLTVL.

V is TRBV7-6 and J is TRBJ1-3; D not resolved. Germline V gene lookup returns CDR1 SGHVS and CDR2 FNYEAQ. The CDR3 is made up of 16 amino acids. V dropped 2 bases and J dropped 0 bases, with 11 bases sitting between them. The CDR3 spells CASSLNPGGSGNTIYF. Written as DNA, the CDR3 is TGTGCCAGCAGCTTAAACCCCGGTGGCTCTGGAAACACCATATATTTT.

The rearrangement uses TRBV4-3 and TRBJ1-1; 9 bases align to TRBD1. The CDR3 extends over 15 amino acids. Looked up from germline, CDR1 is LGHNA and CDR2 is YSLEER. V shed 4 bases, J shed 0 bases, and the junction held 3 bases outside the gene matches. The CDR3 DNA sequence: TGCGCCAGCAGCCCGGGGACAGGGTTGAACACTGAAGCTTTCTTT. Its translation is CASSPGTGLNTEAFF.

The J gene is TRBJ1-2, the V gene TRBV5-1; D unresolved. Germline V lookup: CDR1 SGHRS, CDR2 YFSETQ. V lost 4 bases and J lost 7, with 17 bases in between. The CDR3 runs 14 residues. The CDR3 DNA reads TGCGCCAGCAGCAGAGATGGAGGGCGTGGTGGCTACACCTTC. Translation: CASSRDGGRGGYTF. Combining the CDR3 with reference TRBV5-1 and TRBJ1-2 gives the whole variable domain KAGVTQTPRYLIKTRGQQVTLSCSPISGHRSVSWYQQTPGQGLQFLFEYFSETQRNKGNFPGRFSGRQFSNSRSEMNVSTLELGDSALYLCASSRDGGRGGYTFGSGTRLTVV.

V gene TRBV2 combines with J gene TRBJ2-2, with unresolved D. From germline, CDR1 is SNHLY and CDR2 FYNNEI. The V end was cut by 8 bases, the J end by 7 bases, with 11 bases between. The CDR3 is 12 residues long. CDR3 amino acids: CASVGLSGELFF. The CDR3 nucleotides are TGTGCCAGCGTCGGGTTGAGCGGGGAGCTGTTTTTT.

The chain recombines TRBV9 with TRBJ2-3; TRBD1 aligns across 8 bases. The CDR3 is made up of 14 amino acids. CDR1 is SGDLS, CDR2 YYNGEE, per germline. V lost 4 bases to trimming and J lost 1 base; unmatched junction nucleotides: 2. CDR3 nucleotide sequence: TGTGCCAGCAGCCCGGGACAGGGCACAGATACGCAGTATTTT. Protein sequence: CASSPGQGTDTQYF.

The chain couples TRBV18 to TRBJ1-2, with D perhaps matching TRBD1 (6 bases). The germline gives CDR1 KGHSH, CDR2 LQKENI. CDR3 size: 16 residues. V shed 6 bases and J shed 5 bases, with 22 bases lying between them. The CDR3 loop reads CASSPTQGFRFYGYTF. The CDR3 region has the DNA TGTGCCAGCTCGCCGACACAGGGATTCCGATTTTATGGCTACACCTTC.

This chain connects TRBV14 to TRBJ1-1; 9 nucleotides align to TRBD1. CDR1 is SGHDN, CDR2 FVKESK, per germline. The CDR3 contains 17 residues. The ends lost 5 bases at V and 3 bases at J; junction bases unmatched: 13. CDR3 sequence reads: CASSYFTGGILDTEAFF. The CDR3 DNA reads TGTGCCAGCAGCTACTTTACAGGGGGCATTTTGGACACTGAAGCTTTCTTT.

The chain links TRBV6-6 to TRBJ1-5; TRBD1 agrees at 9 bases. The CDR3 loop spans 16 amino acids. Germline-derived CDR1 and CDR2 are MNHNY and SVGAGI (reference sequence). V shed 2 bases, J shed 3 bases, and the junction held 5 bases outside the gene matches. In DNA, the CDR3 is TGTGCCAGCAGTTACGGACAGGGGCTCATCAATCAGCCCCAGCATTTT. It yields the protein CASSYGQGLINQPQHF.

CDR3 loop: CASSLQSTNEKLFF. CDR3 sequence (DNA): TGTGCCAGCAGCCTACAGTCAACTAATGAAAAACTGTTTTTT. The rearrangement links TRBV4-2 to TRBJ1-4; D is unclear. Trimming left V 4 bases short and J 0 bases short, with 6 bases between. The CDR3 sequence is 14 residues long. Germline values: CDR1 LGHNA, CDR2 YNFKEQ.

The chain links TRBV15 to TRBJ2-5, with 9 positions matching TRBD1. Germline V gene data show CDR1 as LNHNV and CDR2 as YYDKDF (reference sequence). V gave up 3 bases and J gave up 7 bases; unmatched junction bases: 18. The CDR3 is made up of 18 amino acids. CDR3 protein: CATSSLLKTGQGKGTQYF. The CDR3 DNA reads TGTGCCACCAGCAGCCTATTGAAAACGGGACAGGGAAAGGGGACCCAGTACTTC.

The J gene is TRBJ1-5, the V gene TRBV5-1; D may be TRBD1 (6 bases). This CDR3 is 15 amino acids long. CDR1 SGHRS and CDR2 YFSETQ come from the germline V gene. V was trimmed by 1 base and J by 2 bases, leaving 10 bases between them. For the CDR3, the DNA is TGCGCCAGCAGCTTGACAGGGAGAGGCAATCAGCCCCAGCATTTT. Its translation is CASSLTGRGNQPQHF.

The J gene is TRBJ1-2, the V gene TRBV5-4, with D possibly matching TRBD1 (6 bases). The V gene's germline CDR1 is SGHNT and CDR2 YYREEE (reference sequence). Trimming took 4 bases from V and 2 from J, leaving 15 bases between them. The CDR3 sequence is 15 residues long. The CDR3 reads CASSASRTANYGYTF. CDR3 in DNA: TGTGCCAGCAGCGCTTCGCGGACAGCCAACTATGGCTACACCTTC.

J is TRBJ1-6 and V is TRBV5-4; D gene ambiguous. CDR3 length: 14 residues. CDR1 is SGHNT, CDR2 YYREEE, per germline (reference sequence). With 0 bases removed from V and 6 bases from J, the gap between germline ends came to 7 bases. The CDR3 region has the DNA TGTGCCAGCAGCTTGGCAGGTATTAATTCACCCCTCCACTTT. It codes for CASSLAGINSPLHF.

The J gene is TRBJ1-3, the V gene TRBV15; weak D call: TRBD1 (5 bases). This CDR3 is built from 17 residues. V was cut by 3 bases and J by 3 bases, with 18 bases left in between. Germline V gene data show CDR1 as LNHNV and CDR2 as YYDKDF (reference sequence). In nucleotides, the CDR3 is TGTGCCACCAGCAGGACACACGCGGGGGTCCTTGGAAACACCATATATTTT. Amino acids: CATSRTHAGVLGNTIYF.

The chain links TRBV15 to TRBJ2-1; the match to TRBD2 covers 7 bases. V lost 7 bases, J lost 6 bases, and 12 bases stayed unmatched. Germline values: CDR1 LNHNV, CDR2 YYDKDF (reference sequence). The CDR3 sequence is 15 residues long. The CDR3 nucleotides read TGTGCCACCAATCCAGTAGAGCGGGGACGCAATGAGCAGTTCTTC. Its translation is CATNPVERGRNEQFF.

This CDR3 is CASSYSELTEAFF. DNA of the CDR3: TGTGCCAGCAGTTACTCGGAGTTGACTGAAGCTTTCTTT. The J gene is TRBJ1-1, the V gene TRBV6-5; no definite D call. V lost 0 bases, J lost 5 bases, and 7 bases lay in between. The CDR3 totals 13 residues. The V gene's germline CDR1 is MNHEY and CDR2 SVGAGI.

The CDR3 nucleotides are TGTGCCAGCAGCTTGGTAGCTAGCGGGGGGCGAAATACGCAGTATTTT. Protein: CASSLVASGGRNTQYF. The rearrangement uses TRBV5-6 and TRBJ2-3; 11 bases align to TRBD2. The V segment lost 0 bases and the J segment 7 bases; nucleotides outside the gene matches: 7. The germline V gene has CDR1 SGHDT and CDR2 YYEEEE. This CDR3 comprises 16 residues.

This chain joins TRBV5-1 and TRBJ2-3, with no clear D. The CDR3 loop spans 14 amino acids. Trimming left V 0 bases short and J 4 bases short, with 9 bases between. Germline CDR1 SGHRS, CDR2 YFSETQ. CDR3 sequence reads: CASSLALSADTQYF. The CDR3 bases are TGCGCCAGCAGCTTGGCACTGAGCGCAGATACGCAGTATTTT.

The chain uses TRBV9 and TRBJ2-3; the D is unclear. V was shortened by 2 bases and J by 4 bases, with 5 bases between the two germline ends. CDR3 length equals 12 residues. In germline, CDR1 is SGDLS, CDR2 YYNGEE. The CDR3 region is CASSVQADTQYF. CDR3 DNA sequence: TGTGCCAGCAGCGTGCAGGCAGATACGCAGTATTTT. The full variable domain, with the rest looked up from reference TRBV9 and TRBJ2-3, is DSGVTQTPKHLITATGQRVTLRCSPRSGDLSVYWYQQSLDQGLQFLIQYYNGEERAKGNILERFSAQQFPDLHSELNLSSLELGDSALYFCASSVQADTQYFGPGTRLTVL.

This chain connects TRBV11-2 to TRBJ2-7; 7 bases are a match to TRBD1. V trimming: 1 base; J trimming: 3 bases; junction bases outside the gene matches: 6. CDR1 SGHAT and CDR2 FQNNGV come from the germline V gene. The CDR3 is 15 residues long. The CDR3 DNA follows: TGTGCCAGCAGCTTAGCGCCGACAGGGATCTACGAGCAGTACTTC. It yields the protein CASSLAPTGIYEQYF. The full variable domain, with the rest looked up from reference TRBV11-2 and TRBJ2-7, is EAGVAQSPRYKIIEKRQSVAFWCNPISGHATLYWYQQILGQGPKLLIQFQNNGVVDDSQLPKDRFSAERLKGVDSTLKIQPAKLEDSAVYLCASSLAPTGIYEQYFGPGTRLTVT.

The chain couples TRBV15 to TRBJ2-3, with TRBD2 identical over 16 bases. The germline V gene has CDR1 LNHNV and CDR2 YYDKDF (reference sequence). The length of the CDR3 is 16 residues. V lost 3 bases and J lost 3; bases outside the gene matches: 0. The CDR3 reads CATSRGLAGGTDTQYF. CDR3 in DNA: TGTGCCACCAGCAGGGGACTAGCGGGGGGGACAGATACGCAGTATTTT.